One and the same sample provided the 10 T cell receptor beta chains below, sequenced in a study of cytomegalovirus exposure and HLA in healthy donors. This PCR relied on a set of 60 Vbeta primers and 13 Jbeta primers. Libraries were prepared by immunoSEQ multiplex PCR; TCRdb keeps only in-frame clonotypes and omits some of them. There are 83,000 or so clones in the sample; roughly 80% occur only once, and 1.5% to 2% lies in the top ten. The sample consisted of PBMCs. All receptors derive from a woman aged 25-40 years in good health and CMV-seronegative.

This chain connects TRBV25-1 to TRBJ2-7, with TRBD2 matching over 8 bases. Germline CDR1 MGHDK, CDR2 SYGVNS. The trim removed 1 base at V and 9 bases at J, leaving 8 bases unmatched. The length of the CDR3 is 14 residues. CDR3 in DNA: TGTGCCAGCAGTGAATGGCTAGCGGGCCCTGGGCAGTACTTC. Encoded protein: CASSEWLAGPGQYF.

This clone has more than one count but fewer than ten. The chain couples TRBV11-2 to TRBJ2-3; TRBD2 aligns across 9 bases. This CDR3 has 16 amino acids. V lost 4 bases to trimming and J lost 4 bases; unmatched junction nucleotides: 9. Germline V gives CDR1 SGHAT, CDR2 FQNNGV. The CDR3: CASSSIAGAVADTQYF. CDR3 nucleotide sequence: TGTGCCAGCAGCTCGATAGCGGGAGCGGTCGCAGATACGCAGTATTTT.

The chain recombines TRBV14 with TRBJ1-2, with D uncertain. CDR1 is SGHDN, CDR2 FVKESK, per germline. Trimming took 4 bases from V and 3 from J, leaving 6 bases between them. This CDR3 comprises 12 residues. CDR3 nucleotides: TGTGCCAGCAGCCCGCCAGACTATGGCTACACCTTC. Protein product: CASSPPDYGYTF.

This sequence joins TRBV7-9 and TRBJ1-3, with D possibly TRBD1 on 6 matching bases. CDR3 size: 17 residues. Per the germline V gene, CDR1 is SEHNR and CDR2 is FQNEAQ (reference sequence). Trimming pared 5 bases from V and 1 base from J, leaving 18 bases between. Written as DNA, the CDR3 is TGTGCCAGCAGCCCAGTAAGGGGGGGGGCATCTGGAAACACCATATATTTT. Its protein product is CASSPVRGGASGNTIYF. Full variable domain (missing parts from reference TRBV7-9 and TRBJ1-3): DTGVSQNPRHKITKRGQNVTFRCDPISEHNRLYWYRQTLGQGPEFLTYFQNEAQLEKSRLLSDRFSAERPKGSFSTLEIQRTEQGDSAMYLCASSPVRGGASGNTIYFGEGSWLTVV.

CDR3 in amino acids: CASSHAPGLYGYTF. DNA for the CDR3: TGCGCCAGCAGTCATGCCCCAGGCCTCTATGGCTACACCTTC. The chain couples TRBV5-1 to TRBJ1-2; D gene uncertain. In germline, CDR1 is SGHRS, CDR2 YFSETQ. The ends were cut back, 5 bases at V and 4 bases at J, with 15 bases in the middle. The CDR3 has 14 amino acids.

The chain carries TRBV28 and TRBJ2-1; D is uncertain. This CDR3 spans 13 amino acids. The germline V and J ends were trimmed by 3 bases and 10 bases, with 13 bases remaining between them. Per germline, CDR1 MDHEN and CDR2 SYDVKM. CDR3 nucleotides: TGTGCCAGCAGTTTCCCCGCCCGGCGGGAGCAGTTCTTC. Translation: CASSFPARREQFF.

The V call is TRBV7-2, the J call TRBJ2-1; TRBD2 agrees at 8 bases. CDR3 length: 14 residues. Trimming at V came to 2 bases and at J to 6 bases, leaving 3 bases not matched to a gene. Per the germline V gene, CDR1 is SGHTA and CDR2 is FQGNSA. The CDR3 region is CASSLSSGTNEQFF. CDR3 nucleotide sequence: TGTGCCAGCAGCTTAAGTAGCGGGACCAATGAGCAGTTCTTC.

The CDR3 DNA reads as TGTGCCTGGAGTTTGGGGCCCCGATCACCCCTCCACTTT. Translating it yields CAWSLGPRSPLHF. This chain connects TRBV30 to TRBJ1-6, with a tentative D call TRBD1 (5 bases). Trimming stripped 2 bases from V and 10 bases from J, with 12 bases between. This CDR3 is built from 13 residues. The germline V gene encodes CDR1 GTSNPN and CDR2 SVGIG (reference sequence). The whole variable domain, filled in from reference TRBV30 and TRBJ1-6, reads SQTIHQWPATLVQPVGSPLSLECTVEGTSNPNLYWYRQAAGRGLQLLFYSVGIGQISSEVPQNLSASRPQDRQFILSSKKLLLSDSGFYLCAWSLGPRSPLHFGNGTRLTVT.

This sequence joins TRBV7-9 and TRBJ2-5, with 10 bases matching TRBD1. This CDR3 spans 14 amino acids. Losses at the gene ends were 5 bases for V and 5 bases for J; bases not matched to a gene: 5. The germline V gene has CDR1 SEHNR and CDR2 FQNEAQ (reference sequence). The CDR3 DNA reads as TGTGCCAGCAGCATGGGACAGGGGTCGGAGACCCAGTACTTC. Amino acid sequence: CASSMGQGSETQYF.

J is TRBJ1-2 and V is TRBV7-9; TRBD1 might be the D (5 bases). Germline CDR1 is SEHNR and CDR2 is FQNEAQ (reference sequence). The germline V and J ends were trimmed by 3 bases and 2 bases, with 7 bases remaining between them. The length of the CDR3 is 13 residues. The CDR3 region has the DNA TGTGCCAGCAGCTTGACAGAAAACTATGGCTACACCTTC. Its protein is CASSLTENYGYTF.